This T cell receptor (beta chain) appears in the sequencing data of a study of monozygotic twins with inflammatory bowel disease. For every donor, one blood sample of 2.5 ml was drawn. UMIs bearing a 6-nucleotide sample barcode were added through template switching. TCRdb reprocessed the 5' RACE reads, with one entry per CDR3 protein and no DNA. The sample has some 160,000 distinct CDR3 sequences, and its top ten clones hold less than 7.5%. General observations from the study: Among IBD patients, TCRbeta diversity (inverse Simpson) was lower than in healthy co-twins.

Worth noting for this clonotype: What it recognizes is unknown.

The sequencing sample was made of blood. This TCR was sampled from a human donor with ulcerative colitis or Crohn's disease, or a healthy co-twin of an affected twin (not recorded which).

The CDR3 here is CASSYGPSLGDEQFF. V usage is TRBV6-5 and J usage is TRBJ2-1; TCRdb's D call, TRBD2, is unchecked because there is no DNA. Per the germline V gene, CDR1 is MNHEY and CDR2 is SVGAGI. The CDR3 is 15 residues long.